The clone carrying this T cell receptor (beta chain) came up many times. These data come from a study of molecular identifiers for immune sequencing clone quantification. Looking at the study overall: Replicate experiments divided RNA from around 20,000 or 100,000 naive CD8 cells into five parts and sequenced four.

From roughly 21,000 to 960,000 sorted cells, naive CD8 libraries were generated with 10%, 30% or 50% RNA. Using a CD8+CD4-CCR7+CD45RA+ phenotype, naive CD8 T cells were sorted. TCRdb analysed the PCR reads with MiXCR anew, one entry per CDR3 protein. The data show about 640,000 distinct CDR3 sequences, around 20% seen once. The CDR3 is 13 residues long. Trimming took 5 bases from V and 2 from J, leaving 7 bases between them. CDR1 and CDR2 from the germline V gene are SGHNT and YENEEA. Specimen: naive CD8+ T cells from blood, with Jurkat cell RNA spiked in. Described subset: FACS-sorted CD8+CD4-CCR7+CD45RA+ naive T cells. The sequence came from a human donor in good health. Some libraries in this study had Jurkat cell RNA spiked in. V is TRBV11-3 and J is TRBJ2-1; D gene unclear. The DNA for the CDR3 is TGTGCCAGCAGCGATAGAACCTACAATGAGCAGTTCTTC. The encoded protein is CASSDRTYNEQFF.